A single sample gave rise to the 5 T cell receptor beta chains below, sequenced in a study of response to subunit inactivated influenza vaccine. Using its own MiXCR run on the RT-PCR reads, TCRdb lists one record per CDR3 protein. The table records about 700,000 distinct CDR3 sequences, 14% of them present only once. The source material was PBMCs from blood, sampled less than 15 days before vaccination. The source of these receptors is a man aged 50 to 60 who received an inactivated influenza vaccine.

The genes are TRBV5-1 and TRBJ2-1; D possibly corresponds to TRBD1 (5 bases). Per germline, CDR1 SGHRS and CDR2 YFSETQ. V lost 0 bases, J lost 5 bases, and 9 bases lay in between. The CDR3 consists of 14 residues. CDR3 bases: TGCGCCAGCAGCTTGGACAGGATCCACAATGAGCAGTTCTTC. Its protein is CASSLDRIHNEQFF.

V and J are TRBV18 and TRBJ2-1, with D perhaps being TRBD1 or TRBD2 (5 bases each). The V and J ends lost 3 bases and 5 bases respectively, with 11 bases between them. Germline V gives CDR1 KGHSH, CDR2 LQKENI. The CDR3 length is 14 residues. The CDR3 bases are TGTGCCAGCTCACCGAGGGACGGACACAATGAGCAGTTCTTC. It translates to CASSPRDGHNEQFF.

This clonotype was observed a handful of times. The genes are TRBV5-1 and TRBJ2-2; 14 bases line up with TRBD2. Germline CDR1 is SGHRS and CDR2 is YFSETQ. The V segment lost 4 bases and the J segment 2 bases; nucleotides outside the gene matches: 7. This CDR3 is 18 amino acids long. The CDR3 is CASSLLGTSGRNTGELFF. The DNA for the CDR3 is TGCGCCAGCAGCCTCCTCGGGACTAGCGGGAGAAACACCGGGGAGCTGTTTTTT.

This clonotype was observed a few times. The chain links TRBV20-1 to TRBJ2-5; TRBD1 is a possible D gene (5 bases). The CDR3 consists of 13 residues. The germline CDR1 and CDR2 sequences are DFQATT and SNEGSKA (reference sequence). V was clipped by 7 bases and J by 3 bases, with 15 bases between them. CDR3 loop: CSGSGAWKETQYF. In DNA, the CDR3 is TGCAGTGGCTCTGGGGCGTGGAAAGAGACCCAGTACTTC.

This clonotype was seen a handful of times. V usage is TRBV4-3 and J usage is TRBJ1-4; TRBD1 might be the D (5 bases). CDR1 is LGHNA, CDR2 YSLEER, per germline. V lost 2 bases to trimming and J lost 8 bases, with 15 bases between them. This CDR3 has 15 residues. CDR3 residues: CASSQSPGGREKLFF. For the CDR3, the DNA is TGCGCCAGCAGCCAATCCCCCGGGGGGAGGGAAAAACTGTTTTTT.